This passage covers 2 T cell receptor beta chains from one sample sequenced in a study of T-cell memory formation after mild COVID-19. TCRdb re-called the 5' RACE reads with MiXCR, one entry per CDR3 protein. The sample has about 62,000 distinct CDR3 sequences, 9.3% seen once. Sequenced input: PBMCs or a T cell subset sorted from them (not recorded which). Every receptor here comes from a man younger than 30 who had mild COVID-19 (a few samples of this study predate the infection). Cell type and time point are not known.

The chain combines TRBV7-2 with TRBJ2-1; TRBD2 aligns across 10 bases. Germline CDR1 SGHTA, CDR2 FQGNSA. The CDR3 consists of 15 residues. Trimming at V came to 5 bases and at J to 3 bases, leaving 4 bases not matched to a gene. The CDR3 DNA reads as TGTGCCAGCAGCGCGACTAGCGGGTTCTACAATGAGCAGTTCTTC. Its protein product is CASSATSGFYNEQFF.

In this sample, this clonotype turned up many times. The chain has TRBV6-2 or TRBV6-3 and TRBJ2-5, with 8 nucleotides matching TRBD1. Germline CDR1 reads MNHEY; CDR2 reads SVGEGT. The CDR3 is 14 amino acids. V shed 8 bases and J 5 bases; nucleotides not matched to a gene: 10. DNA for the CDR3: TGTGCCAGCGCGACGACAGGGGTATCGGAGACCCAGTACTTC. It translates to CASATTGVSETQYF.